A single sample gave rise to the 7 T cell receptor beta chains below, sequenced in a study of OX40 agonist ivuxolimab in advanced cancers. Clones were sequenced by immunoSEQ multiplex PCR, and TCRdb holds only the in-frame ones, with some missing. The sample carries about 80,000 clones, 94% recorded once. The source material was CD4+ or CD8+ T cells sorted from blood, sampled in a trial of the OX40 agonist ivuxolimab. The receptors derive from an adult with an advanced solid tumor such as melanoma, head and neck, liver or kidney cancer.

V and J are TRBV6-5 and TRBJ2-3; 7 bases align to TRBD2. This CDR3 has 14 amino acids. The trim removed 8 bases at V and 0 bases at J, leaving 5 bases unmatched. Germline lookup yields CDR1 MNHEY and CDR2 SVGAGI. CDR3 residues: CASQSSGSTDTQYF. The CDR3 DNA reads TGTGCCAGCCAGTCTAGCGGTAGCACAGATACGCAGTATTTT.

The CDR3 DNA reads as TGTGCCAGCAGCTTGGCATTCCAGGGGCCGCAGGAAAAACTGTTTTTT. This gives the protein CASSLAFQGPQEKLFF. The chain carries TRBV5-6 and TRBJ1-4; TRBD1 might be the D (6 bases). The CDR3 extends over 16 amino acids. The V end lost 0 bases, the J end lost 8 bases, and 17 bases lay between the germline ends. The germline CDR1 and CDR2 sequences are SGHDT and YYEEEE.

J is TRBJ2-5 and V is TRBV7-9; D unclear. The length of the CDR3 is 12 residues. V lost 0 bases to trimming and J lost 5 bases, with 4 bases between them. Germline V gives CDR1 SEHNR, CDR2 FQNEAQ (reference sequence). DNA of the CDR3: TGTGCCAGCAGCTTAGCGGACGAGACCCAGTACTTC. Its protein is CASSLADETQYF.

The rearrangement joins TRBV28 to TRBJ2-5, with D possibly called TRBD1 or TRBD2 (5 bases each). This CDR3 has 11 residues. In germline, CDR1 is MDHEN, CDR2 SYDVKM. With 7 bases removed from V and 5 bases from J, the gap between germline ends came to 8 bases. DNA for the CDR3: TGTGCCAGCACGGGGCGCGAGACCCAGTACTTC. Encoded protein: CASTGRETQYF.

Written as DNA, the CDR3 is TGTGCCAGCAGCTTAGGCTCGGTAGATCAGCCCCAGCATTTT. This translates into CASSLGSVDQPQHF. The chain is built from TRBV13 and TRBJ1-5; no firm D call. Trimming took off 0 bases at V and 5 bases at J, with 8 bases between the two ends. Germline V gene data show CDR1 as PRHDT and CDR2 as FYEKMQ (reference sequence). This CDR3 region has 14 residues.

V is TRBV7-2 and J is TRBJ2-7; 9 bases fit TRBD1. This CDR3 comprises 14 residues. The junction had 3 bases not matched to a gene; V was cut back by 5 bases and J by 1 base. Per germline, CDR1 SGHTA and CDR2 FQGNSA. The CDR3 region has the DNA TGTGCCAGCAGCCCGACAGGGGGTTCCTACGAGCAGTACTTC. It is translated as CASSPTGGSYEQYF.

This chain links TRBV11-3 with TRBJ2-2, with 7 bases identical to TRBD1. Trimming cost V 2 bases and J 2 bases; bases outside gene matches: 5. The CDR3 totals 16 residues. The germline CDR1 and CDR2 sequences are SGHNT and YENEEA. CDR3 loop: CASSLWDSSNTGELFF. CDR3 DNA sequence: TGTGCCAGCAGCTTATGGGACAGCAGTAACACCGGGGAGCTGTTTTTT.